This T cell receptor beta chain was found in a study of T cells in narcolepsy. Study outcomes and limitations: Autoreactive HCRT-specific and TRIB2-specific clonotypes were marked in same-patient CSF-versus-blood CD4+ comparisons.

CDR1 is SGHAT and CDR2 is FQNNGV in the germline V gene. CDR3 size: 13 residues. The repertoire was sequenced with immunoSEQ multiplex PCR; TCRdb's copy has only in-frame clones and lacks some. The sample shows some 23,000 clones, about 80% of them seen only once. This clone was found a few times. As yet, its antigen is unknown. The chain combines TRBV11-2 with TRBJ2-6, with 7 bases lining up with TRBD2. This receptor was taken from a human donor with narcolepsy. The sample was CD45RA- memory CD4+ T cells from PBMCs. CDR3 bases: TGTGCTGGGGGAGGGGCTGGGGCCAACGTCCTGACTTTC. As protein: CAGGGAGANVLTF.